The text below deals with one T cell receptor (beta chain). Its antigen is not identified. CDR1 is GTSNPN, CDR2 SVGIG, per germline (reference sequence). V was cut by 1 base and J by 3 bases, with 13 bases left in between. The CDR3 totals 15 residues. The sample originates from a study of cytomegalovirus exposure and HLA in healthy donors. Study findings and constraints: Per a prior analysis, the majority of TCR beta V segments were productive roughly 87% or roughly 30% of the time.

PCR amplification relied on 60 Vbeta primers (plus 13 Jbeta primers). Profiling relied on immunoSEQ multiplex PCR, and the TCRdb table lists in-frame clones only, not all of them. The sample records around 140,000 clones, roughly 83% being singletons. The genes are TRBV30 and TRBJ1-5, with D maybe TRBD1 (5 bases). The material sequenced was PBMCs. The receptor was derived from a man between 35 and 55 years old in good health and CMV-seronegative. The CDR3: CAWSGPTGVNQPQHF. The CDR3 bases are TGTGCCTGGAGTGGACCAACGGGGGTCAATCAGCCCCAGCATTTT.